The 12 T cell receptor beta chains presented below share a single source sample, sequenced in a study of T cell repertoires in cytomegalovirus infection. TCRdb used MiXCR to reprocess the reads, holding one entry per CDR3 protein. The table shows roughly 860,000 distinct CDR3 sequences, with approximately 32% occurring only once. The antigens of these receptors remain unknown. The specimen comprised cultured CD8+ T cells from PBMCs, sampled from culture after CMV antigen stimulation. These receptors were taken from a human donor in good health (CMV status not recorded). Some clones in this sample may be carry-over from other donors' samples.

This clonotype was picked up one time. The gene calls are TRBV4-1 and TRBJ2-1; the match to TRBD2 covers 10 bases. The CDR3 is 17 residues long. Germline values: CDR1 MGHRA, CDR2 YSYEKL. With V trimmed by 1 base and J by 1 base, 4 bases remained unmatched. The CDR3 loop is CASSQVASGGSYNEQFF. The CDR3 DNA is TGCGCCAGCAGCCAAGTCGCTAGCGGGGGTTCCTACAATGAGCAGTTCTTC.

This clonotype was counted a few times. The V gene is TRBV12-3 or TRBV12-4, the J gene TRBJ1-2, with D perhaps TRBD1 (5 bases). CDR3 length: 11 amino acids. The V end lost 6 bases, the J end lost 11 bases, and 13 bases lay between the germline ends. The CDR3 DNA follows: TGTGCCAGCAGCTGGGGCTCCTGGTACACCTTC. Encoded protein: CASSWGSWYTF.

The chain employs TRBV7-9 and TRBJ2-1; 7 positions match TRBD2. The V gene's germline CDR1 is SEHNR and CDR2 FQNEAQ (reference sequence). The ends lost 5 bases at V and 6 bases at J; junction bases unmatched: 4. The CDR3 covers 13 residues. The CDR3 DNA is TGTGCCAGCAGCCGGACTAGTCGCAATGAGCAGTTCTTC. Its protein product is CASSRTSRNEQFF.

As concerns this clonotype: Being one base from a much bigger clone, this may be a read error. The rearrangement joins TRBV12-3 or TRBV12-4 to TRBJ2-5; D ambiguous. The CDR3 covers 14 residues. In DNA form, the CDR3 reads TGTGCCAGCAGTTCCCACTCGTACCAAGAGATCCAGTACTTC. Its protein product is CASSSHSYQEIQYF.

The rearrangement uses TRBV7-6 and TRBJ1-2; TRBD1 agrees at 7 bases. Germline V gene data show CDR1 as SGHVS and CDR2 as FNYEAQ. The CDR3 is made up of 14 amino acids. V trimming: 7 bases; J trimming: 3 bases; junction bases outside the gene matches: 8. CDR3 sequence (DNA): TGTGCCAGCAACTATTCGGGACAGTACTATGGCTACACCTTC. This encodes CASNYSGQYYGYTF.

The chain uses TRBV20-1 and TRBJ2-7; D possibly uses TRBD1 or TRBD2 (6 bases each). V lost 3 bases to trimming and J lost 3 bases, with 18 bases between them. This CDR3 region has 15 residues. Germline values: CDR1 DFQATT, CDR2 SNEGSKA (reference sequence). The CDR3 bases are TGCAGTGCTAGGGGGGGCGAAGATATACTCTACGAGCAGTACGTC. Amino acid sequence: CSARGGEDILYEQYV.

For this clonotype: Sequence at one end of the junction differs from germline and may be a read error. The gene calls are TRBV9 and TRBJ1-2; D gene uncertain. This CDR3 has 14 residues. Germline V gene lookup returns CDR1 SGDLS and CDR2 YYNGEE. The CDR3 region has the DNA TGTGCCAGCAGCGTAGACGGTCGTAACTATGGCTGCACCTTC. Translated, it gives CASSVDGRNYGCTF.

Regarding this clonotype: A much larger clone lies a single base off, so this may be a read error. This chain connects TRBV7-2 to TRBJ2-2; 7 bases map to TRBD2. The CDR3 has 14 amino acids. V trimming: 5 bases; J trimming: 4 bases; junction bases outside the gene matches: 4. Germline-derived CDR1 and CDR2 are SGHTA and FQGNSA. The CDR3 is CTSSDPGGTGELFF. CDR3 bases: TGTACCAGCAGCGACCCGGGGGGCACCGGGGAGCTGTTTTTT.

The CDR3 DNA sequence: TGTGCCAGCAGCGCCCTAACAGGGGGGGCCGGGGAGCTGTTTTTT. Translated: CASSALTGGAGELFF. The chain joins TRBV6-5 to TRBJ2-2; a possible D gene is TRBD1 (8 bases). Looked up from germline, CDR1 is MNHEY and CDR2 is SVGAGI. This CDR3 is 15 amino acids long. The V end lost 6 bases, the J end lost 6 bases, and 17 bases lay between the germline ends.

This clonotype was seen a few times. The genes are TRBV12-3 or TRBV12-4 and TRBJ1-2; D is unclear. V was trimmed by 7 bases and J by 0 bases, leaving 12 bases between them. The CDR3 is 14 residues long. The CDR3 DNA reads TGTGCCAGCACTTCGACGCCAGCTAACTATGGCTACACCTTC. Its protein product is CASTSTPANYGYTF.

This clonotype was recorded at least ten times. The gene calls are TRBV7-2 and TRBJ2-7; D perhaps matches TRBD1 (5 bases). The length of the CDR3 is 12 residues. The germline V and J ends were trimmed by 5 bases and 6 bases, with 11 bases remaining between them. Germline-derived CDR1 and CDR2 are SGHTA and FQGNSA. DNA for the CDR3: TGTGCCAGCAGCCCAGGGTTGGGCGAGCAGTACGTC. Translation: CASSPGLGEQYV.

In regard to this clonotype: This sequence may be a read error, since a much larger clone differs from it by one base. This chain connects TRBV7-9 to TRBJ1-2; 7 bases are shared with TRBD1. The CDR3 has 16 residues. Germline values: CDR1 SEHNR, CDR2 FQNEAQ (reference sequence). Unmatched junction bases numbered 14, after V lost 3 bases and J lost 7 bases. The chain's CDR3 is CASSFKGARGLGGYTF. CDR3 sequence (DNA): TGTGCCAGCAGCTTTAAGGGGGCCAGGGGACTTGGTGGCTACACCTTC.